Reported below is one T cell receptor beta chain. The record originates from a study of cytomegalovirus exposure and HLA in healthy donors. PCR was performed using 60 Vbeta and 13 Jbeta primers. The protocol was immunoSEQ multiplex PCR, while the TCRdb copy is restricted to in-frame clones and leaves out a portion. The data hold about 180,000 clones, with roughly 80% observed a single time. The V segment lost 0 bases and the J segment 10 bases; nucleotides outside the gene matches: 8. The CDR3 loop spans 17 amino acids. The sequenced sample was PBMCs. The chain uses TRBV23-1 and TRBJ1-6; 11 bases are a match to TRBD1. TRBV23-1 is known as an ORF, though its function is uncertain. This sequence was found in a young woman in good health and CMV-seropositive. In DNA form, the CDR3 reads TGCGCCAGCAGTCAATCGAAAGTGGGACAGGGGGAGTCACCCCTCCACTTT. Translation: CASSQSKVGQGESPLHF.